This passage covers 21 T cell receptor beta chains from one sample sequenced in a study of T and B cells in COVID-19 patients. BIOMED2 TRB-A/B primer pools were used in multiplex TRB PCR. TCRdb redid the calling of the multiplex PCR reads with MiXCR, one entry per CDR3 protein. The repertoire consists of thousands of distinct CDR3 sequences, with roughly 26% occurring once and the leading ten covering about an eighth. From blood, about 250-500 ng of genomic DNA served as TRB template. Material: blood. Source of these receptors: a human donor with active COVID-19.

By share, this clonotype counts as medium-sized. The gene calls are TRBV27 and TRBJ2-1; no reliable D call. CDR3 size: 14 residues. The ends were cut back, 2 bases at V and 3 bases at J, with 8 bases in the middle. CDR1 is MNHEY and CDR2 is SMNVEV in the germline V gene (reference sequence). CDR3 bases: TGTGCCAGCAGTTTAAAGGCGGACTACAATGAGCAGTTCTTC. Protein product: CASSLKADYNEQFF.

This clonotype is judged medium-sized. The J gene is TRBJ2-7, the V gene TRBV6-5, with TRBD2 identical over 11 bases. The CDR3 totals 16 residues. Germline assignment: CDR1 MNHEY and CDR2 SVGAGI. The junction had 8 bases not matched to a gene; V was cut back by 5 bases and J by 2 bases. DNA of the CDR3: TGTGCCAGCAGTCCCCGACTAGCGGGGTCAACCTACGAGCAGTACTTC. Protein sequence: CASSPRLAGSTYEQYF.

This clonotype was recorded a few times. The CDR3 region is CASTGVNTGELFF. The CDR3 coding sequence is TGTGCCAGCACTGGAGTTAACACCGGGGAGCTGTTTTTT. The J gene is TRBJ2-2, the V gene TRBV28; D unclear. The CDR3 is made up of 13 amino acids. V was clipped by 7 bases and J by 2 bases, with 8 bases between them. CDR1 is MDHEN and CDR2 is SYDVKM in the germline V gene.

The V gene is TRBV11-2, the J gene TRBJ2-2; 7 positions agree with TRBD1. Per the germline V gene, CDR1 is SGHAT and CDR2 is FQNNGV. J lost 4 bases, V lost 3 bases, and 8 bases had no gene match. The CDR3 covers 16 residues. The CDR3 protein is CASSFGVAGGTGELFF. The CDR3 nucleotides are TGTGCCAGCAGCTTCGGGGTGGCAGGGGGCACCGGGGAGCTGTTTTTT.

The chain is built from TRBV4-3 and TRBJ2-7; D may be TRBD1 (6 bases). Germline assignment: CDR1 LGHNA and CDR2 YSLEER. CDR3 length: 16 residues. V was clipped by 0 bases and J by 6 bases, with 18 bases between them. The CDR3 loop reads CASSQDGQGSTFEQYF. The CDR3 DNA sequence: TGCGCCAGCAGCCAAGATGGCCAGGGGTCTACCTTCGAGCAGTACTTC.

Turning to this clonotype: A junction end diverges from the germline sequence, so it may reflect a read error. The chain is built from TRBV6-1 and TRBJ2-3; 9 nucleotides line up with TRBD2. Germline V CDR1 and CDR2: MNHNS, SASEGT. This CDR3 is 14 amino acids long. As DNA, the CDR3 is TGTGCCAGCATATTACTAGCGGGCACAGATACGCATTATTTT. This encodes CASILLAGTDTHYF.

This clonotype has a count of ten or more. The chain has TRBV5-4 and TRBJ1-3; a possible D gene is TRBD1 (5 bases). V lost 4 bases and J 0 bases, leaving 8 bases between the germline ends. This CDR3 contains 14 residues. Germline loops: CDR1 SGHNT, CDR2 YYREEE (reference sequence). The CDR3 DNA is TGTGCCAGCAGCCGGGGGTTCTCTGGAAACACCATATATTTT. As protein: CASSRGFSGNTIYF.

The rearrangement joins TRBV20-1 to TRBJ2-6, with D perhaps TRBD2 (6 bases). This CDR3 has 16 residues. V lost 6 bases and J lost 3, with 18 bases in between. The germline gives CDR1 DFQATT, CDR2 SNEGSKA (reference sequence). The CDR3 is CSARGRGGRGANVLTF. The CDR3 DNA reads TGCAGTGCCCGCGGGCGGGGCGGTCGTGGGGCCAACGTCCTGACTTTC.

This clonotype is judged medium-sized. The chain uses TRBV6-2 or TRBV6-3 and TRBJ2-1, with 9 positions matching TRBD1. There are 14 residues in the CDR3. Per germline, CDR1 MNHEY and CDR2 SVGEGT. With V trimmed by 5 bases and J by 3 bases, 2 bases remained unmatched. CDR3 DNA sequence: TGTGCCAGCAGTGCGACAGGGGGCTACAATGAGCAGTTCTTC. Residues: CASSATGGYNEQFF.

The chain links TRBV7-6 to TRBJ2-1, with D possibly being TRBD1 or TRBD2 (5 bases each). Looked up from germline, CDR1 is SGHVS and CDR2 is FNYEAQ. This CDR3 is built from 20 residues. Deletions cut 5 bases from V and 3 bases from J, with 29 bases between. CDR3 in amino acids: CASSPHTDQGTQLDYNEQFF. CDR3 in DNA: TGTGCCAGCAGCCCGCATACCGACCAAGGGACCCAACTTGACTACAATGAGCAGTTCTTC.

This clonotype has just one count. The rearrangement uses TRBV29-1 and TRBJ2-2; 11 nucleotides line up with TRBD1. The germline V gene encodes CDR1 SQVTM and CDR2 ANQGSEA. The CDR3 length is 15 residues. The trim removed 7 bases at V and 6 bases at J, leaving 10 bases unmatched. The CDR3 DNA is TGCAGCGCTAGCCCGGGACAGGGGGGGGCCGGGGAGCTGTTTTTT. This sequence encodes CSASPGQGGAGELFF.

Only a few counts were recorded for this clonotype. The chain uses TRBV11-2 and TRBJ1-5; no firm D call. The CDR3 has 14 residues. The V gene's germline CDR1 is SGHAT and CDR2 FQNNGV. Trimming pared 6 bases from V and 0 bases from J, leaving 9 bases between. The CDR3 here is CASSLEFSNQPQHF. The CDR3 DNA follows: TGTGCCAGCAGTTTGGAATTTAGCAATCAGCCCCAGCATTTT.

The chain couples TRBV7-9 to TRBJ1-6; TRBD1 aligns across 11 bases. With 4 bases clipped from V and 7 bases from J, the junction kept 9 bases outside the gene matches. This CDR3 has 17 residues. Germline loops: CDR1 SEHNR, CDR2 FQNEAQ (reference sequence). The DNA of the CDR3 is TGTGCCAGCAGCTCCGGGGGGACAGGGGGTGCGAATTCACCCCTCCACTTT. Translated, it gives CASSSGGTGGANSPLHF. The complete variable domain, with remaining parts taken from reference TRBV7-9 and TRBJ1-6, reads DTGVSQNPRHKITKRGQNVTFRCDPISEHNRLYWYRQTLGQGPEFLTYFQNEAQLEKSRLLSDRFSAERPKGSFSTLEIQRTEQGDSAMYLCASSSGGTGGANSPLHFGNGTRLTVT.

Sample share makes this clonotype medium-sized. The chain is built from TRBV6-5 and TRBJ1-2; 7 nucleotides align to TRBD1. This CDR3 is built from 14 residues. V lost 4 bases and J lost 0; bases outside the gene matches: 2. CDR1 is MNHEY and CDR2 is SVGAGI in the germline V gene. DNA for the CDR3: TGTGCCAGCAGTTGGGACAGATCTAACTATGGCTACACCTTC. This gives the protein CASSWDRSNYGYTF.

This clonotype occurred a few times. As DNA, the CDR3 is TGTGCCAGCAGTCGGAGGGCCTGGGAGACCCAGTACTTC. This gives the protein CASSRRAWETQYF. The rearrangement joins TRBV28 to TRBJ2-5, with a possible D match to TRBD2 (6 bases). V lost 5 bases and J 5 bases, leaving 12 bases between the germline ends. The CDR3 is made up of 13 amino acids. Germline V gene sequence: CDR1 MDHEN, CDR2 SYDVKM.

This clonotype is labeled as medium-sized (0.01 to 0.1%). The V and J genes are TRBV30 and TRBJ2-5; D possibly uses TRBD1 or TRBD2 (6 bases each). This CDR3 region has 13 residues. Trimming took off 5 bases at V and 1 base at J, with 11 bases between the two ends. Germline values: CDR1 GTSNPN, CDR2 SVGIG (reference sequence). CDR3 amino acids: CAWSRGVQETQYF. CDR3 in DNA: TGTGCCTGGTCTAGGGGGGTCCAAGAGACCCAGTACTTC.

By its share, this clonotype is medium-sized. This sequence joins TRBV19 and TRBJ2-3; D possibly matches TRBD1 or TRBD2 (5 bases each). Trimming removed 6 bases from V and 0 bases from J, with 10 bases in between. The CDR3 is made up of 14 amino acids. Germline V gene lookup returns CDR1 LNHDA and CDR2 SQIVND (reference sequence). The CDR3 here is CASRFWGSTDTQYF. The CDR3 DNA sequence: TGTGCCAGTAGGTTTTGGGGGAGCACAGATACGCAGTATTTT.

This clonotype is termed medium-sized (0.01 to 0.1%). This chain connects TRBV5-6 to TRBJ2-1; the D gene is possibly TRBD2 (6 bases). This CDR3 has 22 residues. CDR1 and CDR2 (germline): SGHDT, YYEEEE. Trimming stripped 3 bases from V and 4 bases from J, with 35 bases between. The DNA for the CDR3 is TGTGCCAGCAGCTGGCGCGCTTCGGGGGTACAAACCCGTCCCGCCAGGTACAATGAGCAGTTCTTC. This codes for CASSWRASGVQTRPARYNEQFF.

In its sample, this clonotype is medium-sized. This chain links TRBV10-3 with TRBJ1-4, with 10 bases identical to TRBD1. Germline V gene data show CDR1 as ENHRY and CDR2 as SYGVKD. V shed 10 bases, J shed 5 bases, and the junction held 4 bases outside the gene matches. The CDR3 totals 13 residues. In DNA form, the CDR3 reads TGTGCCACCCTGGACAGGGGGAATGAAAAACTGTTTTTT. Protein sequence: CATLDRGNEKLFF.

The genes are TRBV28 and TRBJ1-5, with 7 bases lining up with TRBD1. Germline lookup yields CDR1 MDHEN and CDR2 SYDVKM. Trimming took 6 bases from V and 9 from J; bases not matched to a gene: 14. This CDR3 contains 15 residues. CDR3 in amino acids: CASREPTGARLPQHF. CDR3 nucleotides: TGTGCCAGCAGGGAACCAACAGGGGCACGATTGCCCCAGCATTTT.

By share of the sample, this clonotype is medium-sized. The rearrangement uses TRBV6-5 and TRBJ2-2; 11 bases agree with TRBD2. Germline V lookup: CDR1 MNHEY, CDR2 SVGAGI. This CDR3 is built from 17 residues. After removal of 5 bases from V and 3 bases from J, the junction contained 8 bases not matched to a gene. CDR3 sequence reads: CASSLFGTSGYTGELFF. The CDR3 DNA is TGTGCCAGCAGTCTCTTTGGGACTAGCGGTTACACCGGGGAGCTGTTTTTT.